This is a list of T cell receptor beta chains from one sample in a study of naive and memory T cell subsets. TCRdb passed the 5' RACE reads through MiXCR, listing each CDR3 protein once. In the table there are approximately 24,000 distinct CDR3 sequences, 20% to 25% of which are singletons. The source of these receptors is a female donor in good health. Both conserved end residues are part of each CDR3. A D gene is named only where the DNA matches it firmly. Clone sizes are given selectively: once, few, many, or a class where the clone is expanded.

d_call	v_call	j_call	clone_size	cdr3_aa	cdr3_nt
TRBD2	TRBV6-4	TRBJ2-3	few	CASSESAGGGSGTQYF	TGTGCCAGCAGTGAATCTGCGGGAGGAGGGTCGGGTACGCAGTATTTT
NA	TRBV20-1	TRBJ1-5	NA	CSASGAGIDQPQHF	TGCAGTGCTAGTGGGGCAGGGATAGACCAGCCCCAGCATTTT
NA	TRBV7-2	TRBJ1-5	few	CASSSVEDQPQHF	TGTGCCAGCAGCTCAGTTGAGGATCAGCCCCAGCATTTT
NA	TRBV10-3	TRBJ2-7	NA	CAISESYGYEQYF	TGTGCCATCAGTGAGTCTTACGGCTACGAGCAGTACTTC
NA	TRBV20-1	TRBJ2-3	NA	CSASELSTDTQYF	TGCAGTGCTAGCGAGCTTAGCACAGATACGCAGTATTTT
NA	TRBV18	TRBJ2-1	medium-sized	CASPPDPGSSYNEQFF	TGTGCCAGCCCCCCAGACCCCGGAAGCTCCTACAATGAGCAGTTCTTC
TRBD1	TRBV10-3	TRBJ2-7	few	CAISDLPGQGYEQYF	TGTGCCATCAGTGATTTACCGGGACAGGGGTACGAGCAGTACTTC
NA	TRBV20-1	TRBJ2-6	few	CSASSGPLTGANVLTF	TGCAGTGCTAGTTCCGGACCCCTTACTGGGGCCAACGTCCTGACTTTC
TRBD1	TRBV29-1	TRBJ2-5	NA	CSGETGWETQYF	TGCAGCGGAGAGACAGGGTGGGAGACCCAGTACTTC
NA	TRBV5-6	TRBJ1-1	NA	CASSPTPNTEAFF	TGTGCCAGCAGCCCCACACCGAACACTGAAGCTTTCTTT
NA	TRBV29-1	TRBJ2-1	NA	CSVTTGTAQEEQFF	TGCAGCGTTACCACCGGGACGGCCCAGGAAGAGCAGTTCTTC
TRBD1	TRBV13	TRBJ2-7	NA	CASSQSGTGRREQYF	TGTGCCAGCAGCCAATCCGGGACAGGTCGTCGGGAGCAGTACTTC
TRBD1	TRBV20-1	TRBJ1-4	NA	CSAPVPGQSGEKLFF	TGCAGTGCCCCCGTACCGGGACAGTCGGGGGAAAAACTGTTTTTT
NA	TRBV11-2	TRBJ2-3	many	CASSLAMFPDTQYF	TGTGCCAGCAGCTTAGCTATGTTCCCAGATACGCAGTATTTT
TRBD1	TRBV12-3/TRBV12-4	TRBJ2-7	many	CASSTSTGAAYEQYF	TGTGCCAGCAGTACATCAACAGGGGCAGCCTACGAGCAGTACTTC
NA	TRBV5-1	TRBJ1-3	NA	CASSLANSGNTIYF	TGCGCCAGCAGCTTGGCAAACTCTGGAAACACCATATATTTT
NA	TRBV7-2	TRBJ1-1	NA	CASSRYPREAFF	TGTGCCAGCAGCCGATATCCCCGTGAAGCTTTCTTT
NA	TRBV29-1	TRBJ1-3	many	CSVEGGSGNTIYF	TGCAGCGTTGAGGGAGGGTCTGGAAACACCATATATTTT
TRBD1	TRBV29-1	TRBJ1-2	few	CSVDGQGAGGYTF	TGCAGCGTTGATGGACAGGGGGCCGGTGGCTACACCTTC
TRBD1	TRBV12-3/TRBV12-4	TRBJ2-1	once	CASSPSTGGYEQFF	TGTGCCAGCAGTCCGTCGACAGGGGGCTATGAGCAGTTCTTC
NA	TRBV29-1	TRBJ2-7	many	CSAAAGFGEQYF	TGCAGCGCCGCAGCAGGGTTCGGGGAGCAGTACTTC
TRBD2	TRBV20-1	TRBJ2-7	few	CSAMALAGYEQYF	TGCAGTGCTATGGCACTAGCGGGCTACGAGCAGTACTTC
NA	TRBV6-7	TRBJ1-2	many	CASSYQHGTVYGYTF	TGTGCCAGCAGTTACCAACACGGGACGGTCTATGGCTACACCTTC
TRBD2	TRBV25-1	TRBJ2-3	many	CASRLCGGRVSDTQYF	TGTGCCAGCAGGTTATGTGGCGGGAGGGTGTCAGATACGCAGTATTTT
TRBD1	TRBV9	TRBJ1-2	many	CASSVERTGAGGYTF	TGTGCCAGCAGCGTAGAAAGGACAGGGGCTGGTGGCTACACCTTC
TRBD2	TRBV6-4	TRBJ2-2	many	CASSGGGHTGELFF	TGTGCCAGCAGTGGCGGGGGGCACACCGGGGAGCTGTTTTTT
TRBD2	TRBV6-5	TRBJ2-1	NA	CASRKSGSTHNEQFF	TGTGCCAGCAGAAAAAGCGGGAGCACCCACAATGAGCAGTTCTTC
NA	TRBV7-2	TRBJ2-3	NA	CASSLGGFKPDTQYF	TGTGCCAGCAGCTTAGGGGGTTTCAAGCCAGATACGCAGTATTTT
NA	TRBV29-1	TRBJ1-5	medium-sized	CSVAEDVRDQPQHF	TGCAGCGTTGCCGAGGACGTTAGAGATCAGCCCCAGCATTTT
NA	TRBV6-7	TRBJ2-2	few	CATSDLTDTGELFF	TGTGCCACCAGTGATTTAACTGACACCGGGGAGCTGTTTTTT
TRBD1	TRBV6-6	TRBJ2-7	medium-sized	CASSYGTDSYEQYF	TGTGCCAGCAGTTATGGGACAGACTCCTACGAGCAGTACTTC
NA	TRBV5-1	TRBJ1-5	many	CASSPGTSNQPQHF	TGCGCCAGCAGCCCGGGGACGAGCAATCAGCCCCAGCATTTT
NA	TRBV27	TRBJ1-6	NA	CASSLNSGNSPLHF	TGTGCCAGCAGTTTGAATTCAGGGAATTCACCCCTCCACTTT
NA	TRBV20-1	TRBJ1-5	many	CSASRDPGSNQPQHF	TGCAGTGCTAGCAGGGATCCGGGTAGCAATCAGCCCCAGCATTTT
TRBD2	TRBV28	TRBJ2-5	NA	CASIPAGPQETQYF	TGTGCCAGCATCCCAGCGGGGCCCCAAGAGACCCAGTACTTC
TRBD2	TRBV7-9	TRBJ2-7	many	CASSELASAYEQYF	TGTGCCAGCAGCGAACTAGCGAGTGCCTACGAGCAGTACTTC